The clone carrying this TCR beta chain occurred a few times. The sample is drawn from a study of blood T cell repertoires in COVID-19. Clones were read by immunoSEQ multiplex PCR, and TCRdb kept only the in-frame ones, dropping some. Of some 350,000 clones in the sample, over 75% are singletons; the top ten hold 1%. The CDR3 length is 14 residues. Germline CDR1 reads MDHEN; CDR2 reads SYDVKM. Trimming shortened V by 5 bases and J by 6 bases, and 14 bases separated the two germline ends. The age range of participants was about 18 to 89 years, with residence in some 25 US areas. Clinical history as reported by participants underpinned cohort assignment. Symptom resolution, clearance, or two negative PCRs marked donors in Cohort 3 as recovered.

The genes are TRBV28 and TRBJ1-5; D perhaps matches TRBD1 (6 bases). This clonotype was sampled from a man aged 18 to 29 who had recovered from COVID-19. The specimen was PBMCs or T cells enriched from blood (not recorded which). CDR3 amino acids: CASSTAGVGQPQHF. DNA for the CDR3: TGTGCCAGCAGTACGGCAGGGGTCGGTCAGCCCCAGCATTTT. Full variable domain (remainder filled in from reference TRBV28 and TRBJ1-5): DVKVTQSSRYLVKRTGEKVFLECVQDMDHENMFWYRQDPGLGLRLIYFSYDVKMKEKGDIPEGYSVSREKKERFSLILESASTNQTSMYLCASSTAGVGQPQHFGDGTRLSIL.